The sequence of this TCR beta chain was determined in a study of OX40 agonist ivuxolimab in advanced cancers. Whole-study findings and limits: Expanded clones tended on average to be more numerous among CD8+ T cells than CD4+.

A note on this clone: What it recognizes is unknown.

The V end was cut by 2 bases, the J end by 7 bases, with 15 bases between. The V gene's germline CDR1 is SGHRS and CDR2 YFSETQ. The CDR3 runs to 14 residues. Produced via immunoSEQ multiplex PCR; TCRdb's table is partial and in-frame only. Here the sample spans about 50,000 clones, about 81% being singletons. The sample here was CD4+ or CD8+ T cells sorted from blood, taken in a trial of the OX40 agonist ivuxolimab. This sequence originates from an adult with an advanced solid tumor such as melanoma, head and neck, liver or kidney cancer. The chain combines TRBV5-1 with TRBJ1-2, with D tentatively TRBD1 (5 bases). CDR3 sequence reads: CASSFLQGEGGYTF. The CDR3 DNA sequence: TGCGCCAGCAGCTTTCTGCAGGGAGAGGGTGGCTACACCTTC.